This T cell receptor (beta chain) was sequenced in a study of early T cells in non-severe SARS-CoV-2 infection. Study overall: Sequencing used unsorted whole-blood bulk RNA, so chains lack pairing. General observations from the study: Matching results from VDJdb favored anti-spike CD8 responses, leaving private and CD4 specificities undetected.

Molecules of cDNA were individually given unique molecular identifiers that were attached to them. TCRdb used MiXCR to reprocess the 5' RACE reads, holding one entry per CDR3 protein. The table records about 94,000 distinct CDR3 sequences, over 10% of them present only once. Concerning this clonotype: What it binds is not known.

Germline V gene data show CDR1 as SGHAT and CDR2 as FQNNGV. This CDR3 has 20 residues. The J segment lost 6 bases and the V segment lost 4 bases, leaving 20 bases of the junction unmatched. This clonotype originated in an adult who was a healthcare worker with PCR-confirmed SARS-CoV-2 infection or an uninfected control (not recorded which). The chain couples TRBV11-2 to TRBJ2-1; 11 positions match TRBD1. Sequences were obtained from whole blood. Here the CDR3 DNA reads TGTGCCAGCAGCTCCTCAATGGGACAGGGGGGTTCTCATCGTTTCAATGAGCAGTTCTTC. Protein: CASSSSMGQGGSHRFNEQFF.